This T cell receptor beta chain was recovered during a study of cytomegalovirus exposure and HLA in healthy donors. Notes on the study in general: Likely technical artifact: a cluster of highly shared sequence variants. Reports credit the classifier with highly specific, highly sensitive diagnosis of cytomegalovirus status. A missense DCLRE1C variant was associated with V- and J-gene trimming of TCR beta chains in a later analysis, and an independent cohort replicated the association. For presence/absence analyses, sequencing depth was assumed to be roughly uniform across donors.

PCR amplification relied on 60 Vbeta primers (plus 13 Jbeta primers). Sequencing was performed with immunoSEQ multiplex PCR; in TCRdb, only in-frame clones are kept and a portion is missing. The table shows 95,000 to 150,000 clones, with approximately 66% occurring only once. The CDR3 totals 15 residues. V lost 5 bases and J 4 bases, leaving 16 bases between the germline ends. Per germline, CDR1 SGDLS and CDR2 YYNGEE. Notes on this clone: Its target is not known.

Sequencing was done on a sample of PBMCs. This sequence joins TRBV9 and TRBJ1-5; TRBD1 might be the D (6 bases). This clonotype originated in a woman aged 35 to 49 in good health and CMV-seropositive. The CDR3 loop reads CASSPSGDRNQPQHF. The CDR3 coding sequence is TGTGCCAGCAGTCCTTCAGGGGATCGAAATCAGCCCCAGCATTTT. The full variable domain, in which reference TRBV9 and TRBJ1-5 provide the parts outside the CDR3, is DSGVTQTPKHLITATGQRVTLRCSPRSGDLSVYWYQQSLDQGLQFLIQYYNGEERAKGNILERFSAQQFPDLHSELNLSSLELGDSALYFCASSPSGDRNQPQHFGDGTRLSIL.